This is a list of T cell receptor beta chains from one sample in a study of vaccination effects on CD4 cells after COVID-19. Generated by immunoSEQ multiplex PCR, the TCRdb table keeps only in-frame clones and is missing some. The data hold about 19,000 clones, with about 71% observed a single time. These TCRs are of unknown antigen specificity. The source material was CD4+ T cells from PBMCs cultured with HCoV-229E spike peptides, sampled before COVID-19 vaccination. The receptors come from a human donor who received a COVID-19 vaccine. Both conserved end residues are part of each CDR3. D genes are given only for firm matches. Size is stated for part of the rows, as once, few or many counts, or as a class when the clone is expanded.

clone_size: .
cdr3_length: 13
d_call: .
v_call: TRBV30
j_call: TRBJ2-2
cdr3_aa: CAWSLLGTGELFF
cdr3_nt: TGTGCCTGGAGCTTACTGGGAACCGGGGAGCTGTTTTTT

clone_size: .
cdr3_length: 14
d_call: .
v_call: TRBV6-5
j_call: TRBJ1-1
cdr3_aa: CASSYLDENTEAFF
cdr3_nt: TGTGCCAGCAGTTATCTGGACGAGAACACTGAAGCTTTCTTT

clone_size: few
cdr3_length: 16
d_call: .
v_call: TRBV6-6
j_call: TRBJ1-3
cdr3_aa: CASSYKQSSVGNTIYF
cdr3_nt: TGTGCCAGCAGTTACAAACAGTCGAGTGTCGGAAACACCATATATTTT

clone_size: .
cdr3_length: 13
d_call: .
v_call: TRBV29-1
j_call: TRBJ2-1
cdr3_aa: CSLSDLSYNEQFF
cdr3_nt: TGCAGCCTGTCGGACCTCTCCTACAATGAGCAGTTCTTC

clone_size: .
cdr3_length: 13
d_call: TRBD1
v_call: TRBV7-7
j_call: TRBJ2-5
cdr3_aa: CASSRTGGETQYF
cdr3_nt: TGTGCCAGCAGTCGGACAGGGGGAGAGACCCAGTACTTC

clone_size: .
cdr3_length: 14
d_call: .
v_call: TRBV6-1
j_call: TRBJ1-4
cdr3_aa: CASSETLGGEKLFF
cdr3_nt: TGTGCCAGCAGTGAAACTCTTGGTGGAGAAAAACTGTTTTTT

clone_size: .
cdr3_length: 16
d_call: TRBD2
v_call: TRBV19
j_call: TRBJ2-3
cdr3_aa: CASTKRAGGPGDTQYF
cdr3_nt: TGTGCCAGTACGAAACGGGCGGGAGGGCCAGGAGATACGCAGTATTTT

clone_size: once
cdr3_length: 12
d_call: .
v_call: TRBV29-1
j_call: TRBJ1-3
cdr3_aa: CSSWGSGNTIYF
cdr3_nt: TGCAGCAGCTGGGGATCTGGAAACACCATATATTTT

clone_size: few
cdr3_length: 15
d_call: TRBD1
v_call: TRBV7-9
j_call: TRBJ1-6
cdr3_aa: CASSLGQGVNSPLHF
cdr3_nt: TGTGCCAGCAGCTTAGGACAGGGAGTAAATTCACCCCTCCACTTT

clone_size: few
cdr3_length: 15
d_call: .
v_call: TRBV9
j_call: TRBJ2-2
cdr3_aa: CASSAAQGNTGELFF
cdr3_nt: TGTGCCAGCAGCGCCGCACAGGGGAACACCGGGGAGCTGTTTTTT

clone_size: once
cdr3_length: 14
d_call: .
v_call: TRBV5-1
j_call: TRBJ2-7
cdr3_aa: CASSLVSPRAEQYF
cdr3_nt: TGCGCCAGCAGCTTGGTTTCCCCCCGCGCCGAGCAGTACTTC

clone_size: .
cdr3_length: 12
d_call: .
v_call: TRBV7-9
j_call: TRBJ1-2
cdr3_aa: CASSYTRDGYTF
cdr3_nt: TGTGCCAGCAGTTACACCAGGGATGGCTACACCTTC

clone_size: .
cdr3_length: 15
d_call: .
v_call: TRBV4-2
j_call: TRBJ1-2
cdr3_aa: CASSQDASVRYGYTF
cdr3_nt: TGTGCCAGCAGCCAAGATGCCTCAGTCCGCTATGGCTACACCTTC

clone_size: few
cdr3_length: 15
d_call: .
v_call: TRBV7-2
j_call: TRBJ2-2
cdr3_aa: CASSLGGVNTGELFF
cdr3_nt: TGTGCCAGCAGCTTGGGCGGGGTGAACACCGGGGAGCTGTTTTTT

clone_size: few
cdr3_length: 13
d_call: .
v_call: TRBV14
j_call: TRBJ1-1
cdr3_aa: CASSQTEMSVTFF
cdr3_nt: TGTGCCAGCAGCCAAACGGAGATGTCCGTTACTTTCTTT

clone_size: .
cdr3_length: 16
d_call: .
v_call: TRBV21-1
j_call: TRBJ2-1
cdr3_aa: CANAVSGGGRYNEQFF
cdr3_nt: TGTGCCAACGCGGTTAGCGGGGGGGGCCGTTACAATGAGCAGTTCTTC

clone_size: .
cdr3_length: 13
d_call: .
v_call: TRBV6-5
j_call: TRBJ1-1
cdr3_aa: CASSPYTNTEAFF
cdr3_nt: TGTGCCAGCAGTCCTTATACGAACACTGAAGCTTTCTTT

clone_size: .
cdr3_length: 15
d_call: TRBD1
v_call: TRBV4-1
j_call: TRBJ2-7
cdr3_aa: CASSQPRDRPDEQYF
cdr3_nt: TGCGCCAGCAGCCAACCAAGGGACAGGCCCGACGAGCAGTACTTC

clone_size: few
cdr3_length: 14
d_call: .
v_call: TRBV7-9
j_call: TRBJ1-5
cdr3_aa: CASSLGRGNQPQHF
cdr3_nt: TGTGCCAGCAGCTTAGGGAGGGGGAATCAGCCCCAGCATTTT

clone_size: .
cdr3_length: 15
d_call: TRBD1
v_call: TRBV4-2
j_call: TRBJ1-4
cdr3_aa: CASSPQRDRTQKLFF
cdr3_nt: TGTGCCAGCAGCCCACAACGGGACAGGACGCAAAAACTGTTTTTT

clone_size: .
cdr3_length: 14
d_call: .
v_call: TRBV3-1/TRBV3-2
j_call: TRBJ2-2
cdr3_aa: CASSHSPSVGELFF
cdr3_nt: TGTGCCAGCAGCCATTCTCCTAGTGTCGGGGAGCTGTTTTTT

clone_size: few
cdr3_length: 16
d_call: TRBD1
v_call: TRBV10-3
j_call: TRBJ1-6
cdr3_aa: CAISAGQGNYNSPLHF
cdr3_nt: TGTGCCATCAGTGCGGGACAGGGCAACTATAATTCACCCCTCCACTTT

clone_size: .
cdr3_length: 15
d_call: TRBD2
v_call: TRBV6-4
j_call: TRBJ2-1
cdr3_aa: CASSGLTSGNNEQFF
cdr3_nt: TGTGCCAGCAGTGGCTTGACTAGCGGGAACAATGAGCAGTTCTTC

clone_size: few
cdr3_length: 14
d_call: .
v_call: TRBV18
j_call: TRBJ2-7
cdr3_aa: CASSPGVVPYEQYF
cdr3_nt: TGTGCCAGCTCACCAGGGGTTGTTCCCTACGAGCAGTACTTC

clone_size: .
cdr3_length: 13
d_call: .
v_call: TRBV12-5
j_call: TRBJ2-1
cdr3_aa: CASAQDSYNEQFF
cdr3_nt: TGTGCTAGTGCCCAAGACAGCTACAATGAGCAGTTCTTC

clone_size: .
cdr3_length: 13
d_call: TRBD1
v_call: TRBV30
j_call: TRBJ1-2
cdr3_aa: CAWRRQGASGYTF
cdr3_nt: TGTGCCTGGAGGAGACAGGGGGCAAGTGGCTACACCTTC

clone_size: few
cdr3_length: 13
d_call: .
v_call: TRBV27
j_call: TRBJ1-1
cdr3_aa: CASSVRDNTEAFF
cdr3_nt: TGTGCCAGCAGTGTCCGGGACAACACTGAAGCTTTCTTT

clone_size: once
cdr3_length: 12
d_call: .
v_call: TRBV5-1
j_call: TRBJ1-2
cdr3_aa: CASSNDGYGYTF
cdr3_nt: TGCGCCAGCAGCAACGACGGCTATGGCTACACCTTC

clone_size: .
cdr3_length: 12
d_call: .
v_call: TRBV12-3/TRBV12-4
j_call: TRBJ2-1
cdr3_aa: CASSPYVNEQFF
cdr3_nt: TGTGCCAGCAGTCCCTACGTGAATGAGCAGTTCTTC

clone_size: .
cdr3_length: 15
d_call: TRBD1
v_call: TRBV7-8
j_call: TRBJ2-7
cdr3_aa: CASSLDRTGTHEQYF
cdr3_nt: TGTGCCAGCAGCTTAGACCGGACAGGGACTCACGAGCAGTACTTC

clone_size: .
cdr3_length: 14
d_call: .
v_call: TRBV4-1
j_call: TRBJ2-2
cdr3_aa: CASSQGLAMGELFF
cdr3_nt: TGCGCCAGCAGCCAAGGCCTGGCCATGGGGGAGCTGTTTTTT

clone_size: .
cdr3_length: 15
d_call: .
v_call: TRBV5-8
j_call: TRBJ2-1
cdr3_aa: CASSSRQSSYNEQFF
cdr3_nt: TGTGCCAGCAGCTCCCGACAGAGCTCCTACAATGAGCAGTTCTTC